This T cell receptor (beta chain) appears in the sequencing data of a study of T cell clonality in common variable immunodeficiency (dated by TCRdb to about 2015). CDR1 and CDR2 are drawn from the germline V gene: LGHNT, FRNRAP. The CDR3 runs 16 residues from the cysteine to the phenylalanine. Of the CDR3's DNA, 39 bases were read; they are in frame from base 1. V and J are trimmed by 7 bases and 5 bases, and the gene matches miss 12 bases of the junction. The full study reports these points: Compared with healthy controls, CVID subjects showed increased TCRbeta clonality (t-test p = 0.018), a feature most characteristic of about a third of subjects. Although equal DNA input was used, an average of about 83,000 unique sequences per sample was obtained for controls, compared with some 30,000 for CVID samples. It was noted by the authors that sequencing of the repertoires of T cell subpopulations would be needed to clarify the cause of the increased clonality in CVID. Healthy controls shared more TCRbeta clones with each other than CVID subjects shared among themselves (p < 0.0001). Differences among patients in the CVID cohort limited the correlations between repertoire features and clinical complications. CVID TCRbeta sequences reportedly showed fewer deletions and N-nucleotide insertions and lacked highly modified clones with 13 or more V deletions.

CVID samples and control samples contributed equivalent amounts of genomic DNA as sequencing input. For every sample, a 60 bp segment covering the rearranged TCRbeta CDR3 region was amplified and then sequenced. The immunoSEQ assay, a bias-corrected multiplex PCR combined with high-throughput sequencing, was used for TCRbeta amplification. Under the source paper's analysis protocol: Each unique nucleotide sequence was treated as a clone and annotated with V, D and J genes, copy number and frequency. Sequences were labeled productive if in frame, and non-productive if out of frame or containing stop codons. As previously described, clonality was calculated on the basis of Shannon's entropy. The predicted amino acid sequences of productive clones were used to derive the mean CDR3 Kyte-Doolittle hydropathy. The R hclust function was used to hierarchically cluster scaled V gene usage with Manhattan distance and complete linkage. Sharing of clones by CDR3 amino acid sequence was evaluated by resampling 12 repertoires per group over 100 rounds. Repertoires were searched for roughly 63 published EBV-specific and 245 published CMV-specific TCRbeta sequences. After two CVID samples that produced fewer than 10,000 sequences were dropped from the analysis, a few dozen CVID repertoires remained. TCRdb holds this immuneACCESS table with in-frame rearrangements only. Some clones are missing; in checked studies, unresolved V genes explain under half, and the rest has no known cause. The V and J calls and clone size were taken over from that table, and D and trimming were inferred from the DNA. This sample shows about 47,000 clones, and none of them turns up only once. The ten top clones hold around 6.3% of the sample.

Most of the CVID patients and most of the healthy controls were of Caucasian heritage. From each donor, 5 to 8 ml of heparinized peripheral whole blood was collected. Genomic DNA from adults with common variable immune deficiency (CVID) and from healthy adult controls was the source for sequencing TCRbeta CDR3 repertoires. The control group comprised some 22 healthy adult volunteers, around twelve female and roughly ten male, aged roughly 20 to 66 years with a mean age of 34. Diluted blood was density-centrifuged over Hypaque 1077 or Ficoll-Paque to isolate peripheral blood mononuclear cells. Genomic DNA was obtained from unsorted mononuclear cells through either Qiagen column purification or a centrifugation-based method. This clone was detected ten times or more. Its antigen is currently not known. The read falls 3 residues short of the CDR3 end, and the missing part is taken from the germline J gene.

Recombination linked TRBV12-5 to TRBJ2-7; TRBD2 lines up with 12 middle nucleotides. This TCR came from a person between 18 and 75 years old in good health. The specimen was peripheral blood mononuclear cells. The sequenced part of the CDR3 DNA is TGTGCTAGTGCCATAGGACTAGCGGGGACCCTAGACGAG. Its protein is CASAIGLAGTLDE. The CDR3, in full, reads CASAIGLAGTLDEQYF.